This T cell receptor (beta chain) emerged from a study of cytomegalovirus exposure and HLA in healthy donors. The PCR used 60 Vbeta and 13 Jbeta primers. Sequencing was performed with immunoSEQ multiplex PCR; in TCRdb, only in-frame clones are kept and a portion is missing. This sample contains just over 200,000 clones. Per germline, CDR1 SGHTS and CDR2 YDEGEE. Trimming removed 5 bases from V and 5 bases from J; junction bases left unmatched: 10. This CDR3 spans 16 amino acids. Specimen: PBMCs. This TCR was recovered from a girl aged 2-10 years in good health and CMV-seropositive. The chain combines TRBV5-8 with TRBJ1-5; 10 bases agree with TRBD1. The CDR3 sequence: CASRDRSGTGDQPQHF. The CDR3 DNA follows: TGTGCCAGCAGGGATAGATCCGGGACAGGGGATCAGCCCCAGCATTTT. The whole variable domain, remainder taken from reference TRBV5-8 and TRBJ1-5, is EAGVTQSPTHLIKTRGQQATLRCSPISGHTSVYWYQQALGLGLQFLLWYDEGEERNRGNFPPRFSGRQFPNYSSELNVNALELEDSALYLCASRDRSGTGDQPQHFGDGTRLSIL.